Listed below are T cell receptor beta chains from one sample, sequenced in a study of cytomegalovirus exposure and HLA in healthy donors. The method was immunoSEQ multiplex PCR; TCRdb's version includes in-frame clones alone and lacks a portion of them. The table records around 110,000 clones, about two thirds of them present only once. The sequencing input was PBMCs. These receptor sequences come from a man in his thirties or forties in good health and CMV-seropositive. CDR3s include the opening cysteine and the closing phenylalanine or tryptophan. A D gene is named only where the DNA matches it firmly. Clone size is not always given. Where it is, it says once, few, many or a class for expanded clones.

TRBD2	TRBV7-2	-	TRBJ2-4	CASSRTSGIQYF	TGTGCCAGCAGTCGGACTAGCGGGATTCAGTACTTC
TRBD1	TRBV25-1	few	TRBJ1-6	CASSRTGEDSPLHF	TGTGCCAGCAGTCGGACAGGGGAGGATTCACCCCTCCACTTT
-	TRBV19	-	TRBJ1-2	CASSITGTGGYTF	TGTGCCAGTAGTATTACCGGGACTGGAGGCTACACCTTC
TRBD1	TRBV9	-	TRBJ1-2	CASSVEQGGNYGYTF	TGTGCCAGCAGCGTAGAACAGGGGGGAAACTATGGCTACACCTTC
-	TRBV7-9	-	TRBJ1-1	CASSGEKKQGPNTEAFF	TGTGCCAGCAGCGGAGAAAAGAAACAGGGCCCCAACACTGAAGCTTTCTTT
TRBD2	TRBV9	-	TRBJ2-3	CASSVKAGSPQDTQYF	TGTGCCAGCAGCGTAAAAGCGGGGTCCCCCCAAGATACGCAGTATTTT
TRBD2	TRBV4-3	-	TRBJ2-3	CASSQVAGGHRGTDTQYF	TGCGCCAGCAGCCAAGTTGCGGGAGGGCACCGGGGCACAGATACGCAGTATTTT
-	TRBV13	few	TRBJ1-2	CASSIGGRRYGYTF	TGTGCCAGCAGCATAGGGGGGAGGAGGTATGGCTACACCTTC
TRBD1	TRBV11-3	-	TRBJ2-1	CASSLGGWDRADNEQFF	TGTGCCAGCAGCTTAGGGGGATGGGACAGGGCCGACAATGAGCAGTTCTTC
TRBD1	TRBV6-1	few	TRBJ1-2	CASSALTGTNYGYTF	TGTGCCAGCAGTGCTCTGACAGGGACTAACTATGGCTACACCTTC
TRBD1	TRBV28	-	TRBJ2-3	CASSSGQGAADTQYF	TGTGCCAGCAGTTCCGGACAGGGGGCCGCAGATACGCAGTATTTT
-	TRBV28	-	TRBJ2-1	CASSPTYNEQFF	TGTGCCAGCAGCCCCACATACAATGAGCAGTTCTTC